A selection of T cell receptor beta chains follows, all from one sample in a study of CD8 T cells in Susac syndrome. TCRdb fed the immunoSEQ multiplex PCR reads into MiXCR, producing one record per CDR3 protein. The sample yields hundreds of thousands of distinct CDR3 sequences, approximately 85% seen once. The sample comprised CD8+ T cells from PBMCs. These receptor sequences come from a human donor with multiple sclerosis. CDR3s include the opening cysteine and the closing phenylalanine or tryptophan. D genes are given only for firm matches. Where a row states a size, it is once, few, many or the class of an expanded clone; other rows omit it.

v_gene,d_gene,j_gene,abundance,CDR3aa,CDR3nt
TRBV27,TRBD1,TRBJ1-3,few,CASSLGRGPGNTIYF,TGTGCCAGCAGTTTAGGAAGGGGGCCGGGAAACACCATATATTTT
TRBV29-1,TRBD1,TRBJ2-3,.,CSVGQGAGDTQYF,TGCAGCGTGGGACAGGGGGCTGGAGATACGCAGTATTTT
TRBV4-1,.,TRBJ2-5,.,CASSQEPLGASQETQYF,TGCGCCAGCAGCCAAGAACCCTTAGGGGCTTCCCAAGAGACCCAGTACTTC
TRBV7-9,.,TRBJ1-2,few,CASSFDRYGYTF,TGTGCCAGCAGCTTCGACCGCTATGGCTACACCTTC
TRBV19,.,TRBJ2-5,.,CASSMGSAYQETQYF,TGTGCCAGTAGTATGGGTTCAGCGTACCAAGAGACCCAGTACTTC
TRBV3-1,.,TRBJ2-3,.,CASSQATETRSRDTQYF,TGTGCCAGCAGCCAAGCGACAGAAACAAGATCCCGGGATACGCAGTATTTT
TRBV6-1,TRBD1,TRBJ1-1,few,CASSPLQGKNTEAFF,TGTGCCAGCAGTCCGCTACAGGGGAAGAACACTGAAGCTTTCTTT
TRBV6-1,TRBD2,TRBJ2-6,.,CASSETAGAGANVLTF,TGTGCCAGCAGTGAAACAGCGGGAGCTGGGGCCAACGTCCTGACTTTC
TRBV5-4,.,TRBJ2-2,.,CASGGSGELFF,TGTGCCAGCGGGGGATCCGGGGAGCTGTTTTTT
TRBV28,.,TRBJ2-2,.,CASSPDMGRESNTGERFF,TGTGCCAGCAGTCCGGACATGGGTCGCGAGTCGAACACCGGGGAGCGGTTTTTT
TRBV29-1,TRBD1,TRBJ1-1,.,CSVEDWVRQGGTEAFF,TGCAGCGTTGAAGATTGGGTCAGACAGGGAGGCACTGAAGCTTTCTTT
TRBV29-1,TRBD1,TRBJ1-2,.,CSIPGQGALGYTF,TGCAGCATCCCTGGACAGGGGGCTCTCGGCTACACCTTC
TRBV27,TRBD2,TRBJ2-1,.,CASRLASGAHNEQFF,TGTGCCAGCAGGCTCGCTAGCGGGGCCCACAATGAGCAGTTCTTC
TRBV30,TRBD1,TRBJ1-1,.,CAWERTGYEAFF,TGTGCCTGGGAACGGACAGGGTACGAAGCTTTCTTT
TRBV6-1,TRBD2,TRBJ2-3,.,CASSLLADTQYF,TGTGCCAGCAGCCTACTAGCGGATACGCAGTATTTT
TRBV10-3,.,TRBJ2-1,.,CAISEGMQGPRGEQFF,TGTGCCATCAGTGAGGGTATGCAGGGGCCAAGGGGTGAGCAGTTCTTC
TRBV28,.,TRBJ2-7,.,CASHGATREQYF,TGTGCCAGCCACGGGGCTACTAGGGAGCAGTACTTC
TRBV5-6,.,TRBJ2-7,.,CASSAAASTYEQYF,TGTGCCAGCAGCGCCGCCGCCTCGACCTACGAGCAGTACTTC